This T cell receptor beta chain was obtained from a study of shared clonotypes between healthy human individuals. For the study at large: A couple of women and a few men aged 18 to 49 served as donors. CD4 naive and memory got three plates each, CD8 naive two, CD8 memory one.

Evenly divided among several immunoSEQ plates was the genomic DNA of each subset. This table comes from immunoSEQ multiplex PCR, and its TCRdb copy is limited to in-frame clones, with some not included. The data contain almost 750,000 clones, roughly 72% of them singletons. The germline V gene has CDR1 KGHSH and CDR2 LQKENI. CDR3 length: 12 amino acids. V lost 6 bases and J lost 6, with 11 bases in between. The sequence was collected from a woman aged 25 to 45 in good health. The J gene is TRBJ1-1, the V gene TRBV18, with D unclear. Sequencing used memory CD4+ T cells sorted from blood. Subset: CD45RA-negative fraction. The CDR3 protein is CASSTSGAEAFF. The DNA for the CDR3 is TGTGCCAGCTCGACCTCGGGCGCTGAAGCTTTCTTT.